What follows is one T cell receptor (beta chain) and its context. No cognate antigen has been identified for it. No qualities accompany the bases; no much larger clone lies one base away. TCRbeta CDR3 regions were amplified from genomic DNA using the immunoSEQ Assay, a bias-controlled multiplex PCR. Regarding the original processing steps: Nucleated cell counts per sample were estimated from amplification of reference gene primers within the assay. To quantify the absolute abundance of each unique TCRbeta CDR3 rearrangement, sequence reads were collapsed and filtered. For each sample, productive Simpson clonality was calculated by taking the square root of Simpson's diversity index across productive rearrangements. Not all clones reach the TCRdb copy of this immuneACCESS table, which keeps in-frame sequences only. Checked studies attribute under half of the gap to unresolved V genes and leave the rest unexplained. For V, J and clone size, that table is used; D and trimming come from the DNA. The sample table contains some 170,000 clones; only one count was recorded for 81% of them. In total, the top ten clones hold under 13% of the sample.

The source of the sample is a study of blood T cell repertoires in COVID-19 (dated by TCRdb to the early 2020s). Describing the broader study: Samples covering the acute and convalescent phases of COVID-19 were provided by collaborators in the United States, Italy and Spain. The prospective study material was composed of cDNA or gDNA derived from T cells, B-cell-depleted T cells, or PBMCs. The sample metadata nearly always contained a de-identified subject ID, COVID-19 status, age in years and sex. Subjects who had been exposed to COVID-19, were actively infected with it, or had recovered from it provided the deeply sampled blood TCRbeta repertoires that made up the dataset. The repertoires were released in a freely available public database intended as a resource for research on the immune response to SARS-CoV-2. Where HLA class I and class II types were available, the types were taken from metadata supplied by the sample provider, not from assay-based typing. Samples came from the ongoing ImmuneRACE study (first 160 participants) plus 1,254 subjects from 6 global collaborators. Overall study results and their limits: How much clinical and demographic metadata was included differed by source and by participant, and the metadata was provided uncurated.

The junction shows trimming of 5 bases on V and 7 bases on J, plus 32 bases between the germline ends. From a lookup of the germline V gene, CDR1 and CDR2 are KGHDR and SFDVKD. The CDR3 runs 20 residues from the cysteine to the phenylalanine. CDR3 DNA only is kept here, 60 bases in frame from base 1. Each collaborating institution followed its own protocols to collect whole blood in K2EDTA tubes. Collaborator samples were shipped for TCRbeta analysis as frozen whole blood, isolated PBMCs, or DNA extracted from either sample type. The chain is made from TRBV24-1 and TRBJ2-1; a weak D assignment points to TRBD1 (7 bases agree). The TCR sequence derives from a human donor in a cohort sampled during active COVID-19. The sequenced sample was peripheral blood. The CDR3: CATSGTGTDKLAGYTNEQFF. The nucleotides read TGTGCCACCAGTGGAACCGGGACAGACAAACTAGCCGGGTATACAAATGAGCAGTTCTTC.